This T cell receptor (beta chain) was retrieved from a study of PD-1 blockade in classical Hodgkin lymphoma. As concerns this clone: Its specificity is not known.

The CDR3 length is 11 residues. Germline V gene data show CDR1 as SGHVS and CDR2 as FNYEAQ. Deletions cut 4 bases from V and 3 bases from J, with 4 bases between. Profiling relied on immunoSEQ multiplex PCR, and the TCRdb table lists in-frame clones only, not all of them. The table lists 55,000 to 65,000 clones, 80% to 90% of them singletons, with approximately 16% in the top ten. Every patient experienced relapse after autologous stem cell transplantation, and brentuximab vedotin exposure varied. Best responses were complete response, partial response or progressive disease. Study-wide results and limits: Newly diagnosed patients were reported to start with lower TCR diversity than healthy donors. Unlike CD8+ TCR diversity, which did not rise significantly by C4D1, CD4+ TCR diversity did.

The sample was peripheral blood mononuclear cells (PBMCs), taken at baseline. This TCR was sampled from a human donor with classical Hodgkin lymphoma. V and J are TRBV7-6 and TRBJ2-7; D gene ambiguous. The CDR3 region is CASSSNYEQYF. The CDR3 DNA follows: TGTGCCAGCAGCTCCAACTACGAGCAGTACTTC.